Listed here are 18 T cell receptor beta chains from one sample, sequenced in a study of molecular identifiers for immune sequencing clone quantification. One entry per CDR3 protein results from TCRdb running MiXCR on the PCR reads. The sample has several thousand distinct CDR3 sequences, about 30% seen once. Sequencing was done on a sample of naive CD8+ T cells from blood, with Jurkat cell RNA spiked in. Stated subset: FACS-sorted CD8+CD4-CCR7+CD45RA+ naive T cells. Receptor source: a human donor in good health. Some libraries in this study had Jurkat cell RNA spiked in.

This clonotype is medium-sized by share. The rearrangement links TRBV24-1 to TRBJ2-5; no definite D call. Between the trimmed V and J ends, which lost 6 bases and 0 bases, there was a span of 19 bases. CDR3 length equals 17 residues. Per the germline V gene, CDR1 is KGHDR and CDR2 is SFDVKD. Written as DNA, the CDR3 is TGTGCCACCAGTAATGCGGTGGTAGTGGGGTACCAAGAGACCCAGTACTTC. This sequence encodes CATSNAVVVGYQETQYF.

This clonotype came up a few times. The chain uses TRBV28 and TRBJ2-5; D may match TRBD1 or TRBD2 (5 bases each). The germline CDR1 and CDR2 sequences are MDHEN and SYDVKM. Trimming cost V 7 bases and J 10 bases, with 19 bases left between them. CDR3 length: 13 residues. The CDR3 sequence is CASTGTFPMGQYF. The DNA of the CDR3 is TGTGCCAGCACCGGGACGTTCCCGATGGGCCAGTACTTC. The entire variable domain, with the rest obtained from reference TRBV28 and TRBJ2-5, is as follows: DVKVTQSSRYLVKRTGEKVFLECVQDMDHENMFWYRQDPGLGLRLIYFSYDVKMKEKGDIPEGYSVSREKKERFSLILESASTNQTSMYLCASTGTFPMGQYFGPGTRLLVL.

In its sample, this clonotype was seen a few times. The chain employs TRBV13 and TRBJ2-5, with 9 bases matching TRBD2. The CDR3 has 17 amino acids. Germline V CDR1 and CDR2: PRHDT, FYEKMQ (reference sequence). V shed 4 bases and J 3 bases; nucleotides not matched to a gene: 12. CDR3 amino acids: CASSSYLAGNPKETQYF. DNA of the CDR3: TGTGCCAGCAGCTCATACCTAGCGGGAAACCCTAAAGAGACCCAGTACTTC.

This chain connects TRBV4-1 to TRBJ2-1, with 11 bases that match TRBD2. V lost 4 bases to trimming and J lost 12 bases; unmatched junction nucleotides: 14. The germline CDR1 and CDR2 sequences are MGHRA and YSYEKL. The CDR3 length is 16 residues. The CDR3 spells CASSRDRLAGGLRQFF. The CDR3 bases are TGCGCCAGCAGCCGAGATCGTCTAGCGGGAGGTTTGCGGCAGTTCTTC.

This clonotype was detected only a few times. The rearrangement joins TRBV13 to TRBJ2-3; D not certain. Trimming removed 3 bases from V and 2 bases from J, with 0 bases in between. The germline CDR1 and CDR2 sequences are PRHDT and FYEKMQ (reference sequence). This CDR3 is built from 11 residues. The DNA of the CDR3 is TGTGCCAGCAGCTTCACAGATACGCAGTATTTT. Residues: CASSFTDTQYF.

By its share, this clonotype is medium-sized. This sequence joins TRBV4-2 and TRBJ2-4; 7 nucleotides agree with TRBD1. Per germline, CDR1 LGHNA and CDR2 YNFKEQ. This CDR3 is built from 16 residues. The ends lost 0 bases at V and 9 bases at J; junction bases unmatched: 11. As DNA, the CDR3 is TGTGCCAGCAGCCAAGATGGGGCAGGGGGTCTAGGCATTCAGTACTTC. Translated, it gives CASSQDGAGGLGIQYF.

V is TRBV7-9 and J is TRBJ2-5, with D possibly being TRBD1 (7 bases). With the DNA end fitting TRBJ2-1 better, the J assignment may be wrong. The CDR3 runs 13 residues. Germline CDR1 SEHNR, CDR2 FQNEAQ (reference sequence). The CDR3 here is CASSQGVRETQFF. The CDR3 DNA reads as TGTGCCAGCAGCCAGGGGGTCCGGGAGACCCAGTTCTTC.

In its sample, this clonotype ranks as medium-sized. This chain links TRBV19 with TRBJ2-7; no clear D. Germline V gene lookup returns CDR1 LNHDA and CDR2 SQIVND (reference sequence). CDR3 length equals 15 residues. V was clipped by 3 bases and J by 1 base, with 13 bases between them. CDR3 nucleotide sequence: TGTGCCAGTAGTATTGGTCCGGGTGCATCCTACGAGCAGTACTTC. Amino acid sequence: CASSIGPGASYEQYF.

In the case of this clonotype: A much larger clone lies a single base off, so this may be a read error. The chain carries TRBV7-2 and TRBJ2-7; a possible D gene is TRBD2 (5 bases). Germline V lookup: CDR1 SGHTA, CDR2 FQGNSA. The CDR3 covers 15 residues. V lost 1 base and J 0 bases, leaving 10 bases between the germline ends. The CDR3 is CASSLERPPSYEQYF. For the CDR3, the DNA is TGTGCCAGCAGCTTAGAGCGGCCACCCTCCTACGAGCAGTACTTC.

This clonotype was found a few times. For the CDR3, the DNA is TGTGCCAGCAGCCAAGCCCCTGGACTAGCGGGACCTTACTCCTACGAGCAGTACTTC. This encodes CASSQAPGLAGPYSYEQYF. The chain recombines TRBV4-2 with TRBJ2-7; 12 bases fit TRBD2. From germline, CDR1 is LGHNA and CDR2 YNFKEQ. V lost 1 base, J lost 0 bases, and 10 bases stayed unmatched. There are 19 residues in the CDR3.

The chain combines TRBV6-2 or TRBV6-3 with TRBJ2-7; D call uncertain. The germline CDR1 and CDR2 sequences are MNHEY and SVGEGT. V was clipped by 6 bases and J by 2 bases, with 8 bases between them. This CDR3 is built from 12 residues. The CDR3 DNA follows: TGTGCCAGCAGCAGGCGCGCCTACGAGCAGTACTTC. Amino acid sequence: CASSRRAYEQYF.

By sample share, this clonotype is medium-sized. The chain links TRBV2 to TRBJ2-4, with D hard to call. Germline loops: CDR1 SNHLY, CDR2 FYNNEI. Trimming took 2 bases from V and 1 from J, leaving 6 bases between them. This CDR3 is 14 amino acids long. The CDR3 region is CASSERLAKNIQYF. The CDR3 coding sequence is TGTGCCAGCAGTGAACGGCTGGCCAAAAACATTCAGTACTTC.

This clonotype is medium-sized. The chain carries TRBV2 and TRBJ2-2; 10 nucleotides line up with TRBD2. Germline loops: CDR1 SNHLY, CDR2 FYNNEI. This CDR3 contains 15 residues. J was trimmed by 1 base and V by 5 bases; bases with no gene match: 1. DNA of the CDR3: TGTGCCAGCAGTAGGACTAGCGGGAACACCGGGGAGCTGTTTTTT. Translating gives CASSRTSGNTGELFF.

This clonotype was seen a few times. The rearrangement joins TRBV5-1 to TRBJ2-3, with D possibly called TRBD1 or TRBD2 (6 bases each). CDR3 length: 16 amino acids. Between the trimmed V and J ends, which lost 0 bases and 1 base, there was a span of 12 bases. The germline CDR1 and CDR2 sequences are SGHRS and YFSETQ. The CDR3 nucleotides are TGCGCCAGCAGCTTGGCGGACCGGGGGCGCACAGATACGCAGTATTTT. Amino acids: CASSLADRGRTDTQYF.

By share of the sample, this clonotype is medium-sized. The chain employs TRBV7-9 and TRBJ2-7; D is unresolved. The CDR3 contains 12 residues. Deletions cut 2 bases from V and 3 bases from J, with 5 bases between. Germline lookup yields CDR1 SEHNR and CDR2 FQNEAQ (reference sequence). CDR3 nucleotide sequence: TGTGCCAGCAGCTTACAGAGCTACGAGCAGTACTTC. The encoded protein is CASSLQSYEQYF. Looking up the rest from reference TRBV7-9 and TRBJ2-7 gives the full variable domain: DTGVSQNPRHKITKRGQNVTFRCDPISEHNRLYWYRQTLGQGPEFLTYFQNEAQLEKSRLLSDRFSAERPKGSFSTLEIQRTEQGDSAMYLCASSLQSYEQYFGPGTRLTVT.

By proportion, this clonotype is medium-sized. The chain uses TRBV7-2 and TRBJ2-1; D might be TRBD1 (6 bases). The ends were cut back, 5 bases at V and 3 bases at J, with 8 bases in the middle. There are 13 residues in the CDR3. Germline V gene sequence: CDR1 SGHTA, CDR2 FQGNSA. CDR3 nucleotides: TGTGCCAGCAGCCAGGGGAGCTACAATGAGCAGTTCTTC. It specifies CASSQGSYNEQFF.

Within the sample, this clonotype is medium-sized (0.01 to 0.1%). The rearrangement links TRBV10-3 to TRBJ2-1, with a weak D call TRBD2 (5 bases). The CDR3 is 14 residues long. The ends were cut back, 8 bases at V and 8 bases at J, with 19 bases in the middle. Germline CDR1 and CDR2: ENHRY and SYGVKD. The CDR3 region has the DNA TGTGCCATCCCAAGTTGGCGGATGGAGGATGAGCAGTTCTTC. It specifies CAIPSWRMEDEQFF.

This clonotype was found a few times. The chain uses TRBV9 and TRBJ1-4, with 7 positions matching TRBD1. There are 15 residues in the CDR3. V was pared by 4 bases and J by 5 bases, with 8 bases of the junction left unmatched. CDR1 and CDR2 from the germline V gene are SGDLS and YYNGEE. For the CDR3, the DNA is TGTGCCAGCAGCTTCTCCGGACAGGTGAATGAAAAACTGTTTTTT. It specifies CASSFSGQVNEKLFF.